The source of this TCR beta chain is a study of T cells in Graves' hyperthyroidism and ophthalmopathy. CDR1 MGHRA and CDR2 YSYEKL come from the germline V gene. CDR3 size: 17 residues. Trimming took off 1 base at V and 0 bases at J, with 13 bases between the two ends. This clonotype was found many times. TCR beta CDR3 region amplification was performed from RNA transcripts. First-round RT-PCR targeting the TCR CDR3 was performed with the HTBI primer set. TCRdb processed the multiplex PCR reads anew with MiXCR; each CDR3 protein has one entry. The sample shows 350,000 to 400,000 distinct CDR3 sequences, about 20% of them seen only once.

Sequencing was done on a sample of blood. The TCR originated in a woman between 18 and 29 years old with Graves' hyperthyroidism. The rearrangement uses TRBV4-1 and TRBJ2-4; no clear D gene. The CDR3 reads CASSQVSTKIAKNIQYF. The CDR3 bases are TGCGCCAGCAGCCAAGTCTCGACGAAAATAGCCAAAAACATTCAGTACTTC.